Listed here are 30 T cell receptor beta chains from one sample, sequenced in a study of blood T cell repertoires in COVID-19. Produced via immunoSEQ multiplex PCR; TCRdb's table is partial and in-frame only. The repertoire includes over 200,000 clones, 85% to 90% of them detected once, and more than 1.4% sits in the top ten. Sequencing was done on a sample of peripheral blood. The receptors come from a man aged 18 to 29 with active or convalescent COVID-19.

The chain links TRBV5-6 to TRBJ1-2; 10 nucleotides agree with TRBD1. The V and J ends lost 4 bases and 1 base, in that order; junction bases with no gene match: 4. Per germline, CDR1 SGHDT and CDR2 YYEEEE. This CDR3 has 15 residues. CDR3 protein: CASSKTGGLNYGYTF. The CDR3 DNA reads TGTGCCAGCAGCAAGACAGGGGGCCTTAACTATGGCTACACCTTC.

CDR3: CASNRDRGDAEAFF. In nucleotides, the CDR3 is TGTGCCAGCAACCGGGACAGGGGTGACGCTGAAGCTTTCTTT. The J gene is TRBJ1-1, the V gene TRBV25-1; 10 bases are a match to TRBD1. The germline V gene encodes CDR1 MGHDK and CDR2 SYGVNS. This CDR3 contains 14 residues. V dropped 7 bases and J dropped 6; count of bases not matched to a gene: 8.

This clone has only one observation. V and J are TRBV27 and TRBJ1-1; a possible D gene is TRBD1 (6 bases). The CDR3 loop spans 14 amino acids. V lost 6 bases, J lost 1 base, and 12 bases lay in between. The V gene's germline CDR1 is MNHEY and CDR2 SMNVEV (reference sequence). The CDR3 is CASSRQTGNTEAFF. DNA for the CDR3: TGTGCCAGCAGCCGTCAGACAGGGAACACTGAAGCTTTCTTT.

This clone was seen once. This rearrangement joins TRBV30 to TRBJ2-2; D uncertain. The germline V and J ends were trimmed by 1 base and 0 bases, with 15 bases remaining between them. Germline V CDR1 and CDR2: GTSNPN, SVGIG (reference sequence). The CDR3 sequence is 17 residues long. The CDR3 DNA sequence: TGTGCCTGGAGTGGCCGGTTGCGTATAGCGAACACCGGGGAGCTGTTTTTT. Its translation is CAWSGRLRIANTGELFF.

The chain is built from TRBV7-2 and TRBJ2-6; D may be TRBD1 (6 bases). V was cut by 5 bases and J by 0 bases, with 8 bases left in between. The CDR3 contains 15 residues. Germline values: CDR1 SGHTA, CDR2 FQGNSA. CDR3 loop: CASSLDSSGANVLTF. The DNA for the CDR3 is TGTGCCAGCAGCCTGGACAGCTCTGGGGCCAACGTCCTGACTTTC.

CDR3 protein: CASSTRTSGFTDTQYF. The CDR3 DNA sequence: TGTGCCAGCAGTACCCGGACTAGCGGATTTACAGATACGCAGTATTTT. The chain couples TRBV6-6 to TRBJ2-3; the match to TRBD2 covers 10 bases. V was pared by 5 bases and J by 3 bases, with 8 bases of the junction left unmatched. CDR3 length: 16 amino acids. The germline CDR1 and CDR2 sequences are MNHNY and SVGAGI (reference sequence).

This clone showed up just once. The chain combines TRBV19 with TRBJ1-3; the D gene is possibly TRBD1 (6 bases). This CDR3 comprises 15 residues. The ends were cut back, 7 bases at V and 6 bases at J, with 19 bases in the middle. Germline assignment: CDR1 LNHDA and CDR2 SQIVND (reference sequence). The CDR3 loop is CASTPWGGGENTIYF. The CDR3 nucleotides are TGTGCCAGTACCCCTTGGGGGGGCGGTGAAAACACCATATATTTT.

This clone has just one count. The rearrangement links TRBV23-1 to TRBJ1-3; the D gene is possibly TRBD1 (6 bases). TRBV23-1 is an ORF, and what it does is uncertain. Trimming took 11 bases from V and 2 from J, leaving 16 bases between them. The CDR3 extends over 14 amino acids. This chain's CDR3 is CAPPTQGTGNTIYF. The CDR3 DNA follows: TGCGCCCCACCGACACAGGGCACTGGAAACACCATATATTTT.

This clone was observed a single time. The J gene is TRBJ2-7, the V gene TRBV10-2, with 12 bases matching TRBD2. With V trimmed by 3 bases and J by 6 bases, 6 bases remained unmatched. Germline lookup yields CDR1 WSHSY and CDR2 SAAADI. The CDR3 consists of 15 residues. Written as DNA, the CDR3 is TGCGCCAGCAGTGAAAGACTAGCGGGAGTTGTCGAGCAGTACTTC. This gives the protein CASSERLAGVVEQYF.

The chain carries TRBV9 and TRBJ1-2; D perhaps matches TRBD1 (5 bases). The CDR3 extends over 15 amino acids. Trimming cost V 0 bases and J 8 bases, with 17 bases left between them. Germline V gene sequence: CDR1 SGDLS, CDR2 YYNGEE. CDR3 residues: CASSVGRGSPIGYTF. In DNA form, the CDR3 reads TGTGCCAGCAGCGTAGGAAGGGGATCCCCTATCGGCTACACCTTC.

This clone was seen a few times. The V gene is TRBV7-2, the J gene TRBJ1-1; no definite D call. Per the germline V gene, CDR1 is SGHTA and CDR2 is FQGNSA. CDR3 length: 15 amino acids. V was trimmed by 5 bases and J by 4 bases, leaving 17 bases between them. The CDR3 is CASSPLAGSGTEAFF. The CDR3 nucleotides read TGTGCCAGCAGCCCATTGGCGGGTAGCGGCACTGAAGCTTTCTTT.

The genes are TRBV27 and TRBJ2-7; D gene unclear. Trimming cost V 0 bases and J 2 bases, with 14 bases left between them. Germline loops: CDR1 MNHEY, CDR2 SMNVEV (reference sequence). The CDR3 runs to 16 residues. The CDR3 loop reads CASSLSIARLPYEQYF. In DNA, the CDR3 is TGTGCCAGCAGTTTATCAATCGCCAGGCTTCCCTACGAGCAGTACTTC.

The chain has TRBV6-5 and TRBJ2-7; 9 nucleotides agree with TRBD1. Germline-derived CDR1 and CDR2 are MNHEY and SVGAGI. The CDR3 consists of 14 residues. Trimming at V came to 5 bases and at J to 2 bases, leaving 4 bases not matched to a gene. CDR3 nucleotides: TGTGCCAGCAGTAGGGGACAGGGCCCCTACGAGCAGTACTTC. This sequence encodes CASSRGQGPYEQYF.

CDR3 in DNA: TGTGCCAGCAGTCCTAGACAGGGCGGTGGCACCGGGGAGCTGTTTTTT. This encodes CASSPRQGGGTGELFF. The chain joins TRBV27 to TRBJ2-2, with 7 bases aligning to TRBD1. Germline CDR1 MNHEY, CDR2 SMNVEV (reference sequence). This CDR3 is 16 amino acids long. V shed 5 bases and J 4 bases; nucleotides not matched to a gene: 10.

This chain uses TRBV9 with TRBJ1-1; D may be TRBD1 (5 bases). Germline CDR1 reads SGDLS; CDR2 reads YYNGEE. Trimming removed 0 bases from V and 4 bases from J, with 19 bases in between. The CDR3 sequence is 17 residues long. CDR3 DNA: TGTGCCAGCAGCGTAGTTTGGGGTGGGGGAGGAGGCACTGAAGCTTTCTTT. This encodes CASSVVWGGGGGTEAFF.

The chain recombines TRBV28 with TRBJ1-2, with TRBD1 as a possible D gene (5 bases). Germline V gene sequence: CDR1 MDHEN, CDR2 SYDVKM. CDR3 length: 14 residues. Between the trimmed V and J ends, which lost 7 bases and 5 bases, there was a span of 17 bases. CDR3 DNA sequence: TGTGCCAGCATGACAGCAGGGTTGGGTTATGGCTACACCTTC. It codes for CASMTAGLGYGYTF.

The V call is TRBV28, the J call TRBJ2-1, with D possibly matching TRBD2 (10 bases). CDR1 and CDR2 from the germline V gene are MDHEN and SYDVKM. V dropped 6 bases and J dropped 9 bases, with 30 bases sitting between them. This CDR3 spans 18 amino acids. The CDR3 spells CASSSDRGRAGGQGEQFF. Here the CDR3 DNA reads TGTGCCAGCAGCTCGGACAGGGGTCGAGCGGGAGGGCAGGGTGAGCAGTTCTTC. The complete variable domain, with remaining parts taken from reference TRBV28 and TRBJ2-1, reads DVKVTQSSRYLVKRTGEKVFLECVQDMDHENMFWYRQDPGLGLRLIYFSYDVKMKEKGDIPEGYSVSREKKERFSLILESASTNQTSMYLCASSSDRGRAGGQGEQFFGPGTRLTVL.

The rearrangement uses TRBV7-9 and TRBJ1-1; no definite D call. Germline V gene lookup returns CDR1 SEHNR and CDR2 FQNEAQ (reference sequence). CDR3 length equals 15 residues. V dropped 0 bases and J dropped 1 base, with 9 bases sitting between them. CDR3 loop: CASSLAVSGNTEAFF. In DNA, the CDR3 is TGTGCCAGCAGCTTAGCTGTTTCAGGGAACACTGAAGCTTTCTTT.

The DNA of the CDR3 is TGTGCCAGCAGCCGGTTAGACACTGAAGCTTTCTTT. Translating it yields CASSRLDTEAFF. This chain uses TRBV3-1 (or the pseudogene TRBV3-2) with TRBJ1-1; the D is unclear. This CDR3 comprises 12 residues. Germline lookup yields CDR1 LGHDT and CDR2 YNNKEL (reference sequence). Between the trimmed V and J ends, which lost 4 bases and 3 bases, there was a span of 6 bases.

This chain joins TRBV13 and TRBJ2-1, with 9 bases identical to TRBD2. The CDR3 has 17 amino acids. Germline trimming cut 2 bases from V and 5 bases from J; bases unmatched to any gene: 10. The V gene's germline CDR1 is PRHDT and CDR2 FYEKMQ (reference sequence). The CDR3 spells CASSLWGERLADNEQFF. The CDR3 DNA sequence: TGTGCCAGCAGCTTATGGGGAGAGAGACTAGCGGACAATGAGCAGTTCTTC.

The chain carries TRBV7-9 and TRBJ1-1; no clear D gene. Per the germline V gene, CDR1 is SEHNR and CDR2 is FQNEAQ (reference sequence). There are 14 residues in the CDR3. Trimming took 5 bases from V and 4 from J, leaving 14 bases between them. The CDR3 DNA follows: TGTGCCAGCAGCGAACGGGTTCTCGGCACTGAAGCTTTCTTT. Protein sequence: CASSERVLGTEAFF.

V and J are TRBV20-1 and TRBJ2-7, with no clear D. The length of the CDR3 is 11 residues. Trimming removed 4 bases at V and 3 bases at J, with 7 bases between. CDR1 and CDR2 (germline): DFQATT, SNEGSKA (reference sequence). CDR3 DNA sequence: TGCAGTGCTAAGACTGGCTACGAGCAGTACTTC. Residues: CSAKTGYEQYF.

V and J are TRBV12-5 and TRBJ2-5; 9 bases align to TRBD1. From germline, CDR1 is LGHNT and CDR2 FRNRAP. Trimming took 7 bases from V and 7 from J; bases not matched to a gene: 13. The CDR3 sequence is 15 residues long. The CDR3 protein is CASENRQGVYGTQYF. For the CDR3, the DNA is TGTGCTAGTGAGAATCGACAGGGGGTATATGGGACCCAGTACTTC.

The CDR3 DNA reads TGTGCCAGCAGCTTATGGACCCCACTTATCGGGGGGGTTAAAGAGACCCAGTACTTC. It encodes CASSLWTPLIGGVKETQYF. The gene calls are TRBV7-9 and TRBJ2-5; TRBD2 agrees at 8 bases. This CDR3 is built from 19 residues. Germline loops: CDR1 SEHNR, CDR2 FQNEAQ (reference sequence). V lost 2 bases, J lost 3 bases, and 17 bases stayed unmatched.

This CDR3 reads CACKRSNEQFF. The CDR3 bases are TGTGCCTGTAAGCGGAGCAATGAGCAGTTCTTC. The chain is built from TRBV30 and TRBJ2-1; D might be TRBD2 (5 bases). Germline lookup yields CDR1 GTSNPN and CDR2 SVGIG (reference sequence). The length of the CDR3 is 11 residues. The ends were cut back, 6 bases at V and 6 bases at J, with 9 bases in the middle.

This rearrangement joins TRBV30 to TRBJ1-5, with D possibly being TRBD1 (5 bases). The CDR3 is 12 amino acids. Deletions cut 4 bases from V and 7 bases from J, with 11 bases between. Per the germline V gene, CDR1 is GTSNPN and CDR2 is SVGIG (reference sequence). CDR3 protein: CAWTSKGQPQHF. The CDR3, as DNA: TGTGCCTGGACTTCAAAGGGGCAGCCCCAGCATTTT.

The chain uses TRBV2 and TRBJ2-1, with a tentative D call TRBD2 (6 bases). V was shortened by 6 bases and J by 8 bases, with 17 bases between the two germline ends. The CDR3 loop spans 14 amino acids. CDR1 and CDR2 from the germline V gene are SNHLY and FYNNEI. The CDR3 is CASRRGGEEDEQFF. The DNA of the CDR3 is TGTGCCAGCAGGCGGGGCGGGGAGGAAGATGAGCAGTTCTTC.

The sample holds a few counts of this clone. J is TRBJ1-4 and V is TRBV4-3, with D tentatively TRBD1 (6 bases). The germline CDR1 and CDR2 sequences are LGHNA and YSLEER. The CDR3 contains 14 residues. Trimming pared 0 bases from V and 8 bases from J, leaving 10 bases between. CDR3 DNA sequence: TGCGCCAGCAGCCAAGAAAGGGGGGGAGAAAAACTGTTTTTT. Protein: CASSQERGGEKLFF.

The chain recombines TRBV4-3 with TRBJ2-7, with D uncertain. This CDR3 has 15 amino acids. Germline-derived CDR1 and CDR2 are LGHNA and YSLEER. V lost 4 bases, J lost 2 bases, and 15 bases lay in between. Here the CDR3 reads CASSPEVASPYEQYF. The CDR3 DNA is TGCGCCAGCAGCCCCGAGGTAGCTTCACCCTACGAGCAGTACTTC.

The chain is built from TRBV30 and TRBJ1-2; a weak D match, TRBD1 (5 bases). V lost 0 bases and J lost 3, with 11 bases in between. From germline, CDR1 is GTSNPN and CDR2 SVGIG (reference sequence). This CDR3 is 14 amino acids long. CDR3 in DNA: TGTGCCTGGAGTGTACTGGGAGGGGACTATGGCTACACCTTC. Residues: CAWSVLGGDYGYTF.